This is a list of T cell receptor beta chains from one sample in a study of blood T cell repertoires in COVID-19. TCRdb keeps only in-frame clones here, not all; method: immunoSEQ multiplex PCR. The sample contains roughly 78,000 clones, more than 70% of which appear only once. The sample consisted of peripheral blood. These receptors were obtained from a man between 45 and 60 years old with COVID-19, enrolled during active disease. CDR3s include the opening cysteine and the closing phenylalanine or tryptophan. Each record gives: V gene, D gene, clone size, J gene, CDR3 DNA, CDR3 protein. The D gene is left open where the match is weak. Clone size is not always given. Where it is, it says once, few, many or a class for expanded clones.

TRBV11-2,TRBD2,NA,TRBJ2-1,TGTGCCAGCACCCTGGGGCTAGCGGGAGGGTACAATGAGCAGTTCTTC,CASTLGLAGGYNEQFF
TRBV7-5,NA,NA,TRBJ2-2,TGTGCCAGATACAGGGGGCAGGGATGTGGGACCGGGGAGCTGTTTTTT,CARYRGQGCGTGELFF
TRBV29-1,TRBD1,NA,TRBJ2-1,TGCAGCGTTGCGGACAGGGGATATGCAGGTGAGCAGTTCTTC,CSVADRGYAGEQFF
TRBV5-1,NA,NA,TRBJ1-3,TGCGCCAGCAGCTTAGGGGATTCTGGAAACACCATATATTTT,CASSLGDSGNTIYF
TRBV3-1/TRBV3-2,TRBD1,NA,TRBJ1-1,TGTGCCAGCAGCCAAAGGGACAGGGGGGCTGAAGCTTTCTTT,CASSQRDRGAEAFF
TRBV6-5,NA,NA,TRBJ1-5,TGTGCCAGCGTCAAAGAGCGAGGTCAGCCCCAGCATTTT,CASVKERGQPQHF
TRBV7-9,NA,NA,TRBJ2-5,TGTGCCAGCAGCCCAAAGCCGGGATGGGAGACCCAGTACTTC,CASSPKPGWETQYF
TRBV2,TRBD1,NA,TRBJ1-5,TGTGCCAGCCTCCCGGGACAGGGGGTTTTTAATCAGCCCCAGCATTTT,CASLPGQGVFNQPQHF
TRBV10-1,NA,NA,TRBJ1-6,TGCGCCAGCAGCACCGGGACTCGAAATTCACCCCTCCACTTT,CASSTGTRNSPLHF
TRBV7-2,NA,NA,TRBJ1-1,TGTGCCAGCAGCTTAAATTTCAGGCAGAACACTGAAGCTTTCTTT,CASSLNFRQNTEAFF
TRBV5-1,TRBD1,NA,TRBJ1-4,TGCGCCAGCACCGAGAGACAGGGGGCCAGGGAAAAACTGTTTTTT,CASTERQGAREKLFF
TRBV2,TRBD2,NA,TRBJ2-2,TGTGCCAGCAGTGATGGTCTAGCGGGAGTGTTCACCGGGGAGCTGTTTTTT,CASSDGLAGVFTGELFF
TRBV19,TRBD1,NA,TRBJ1-1,TGTGCCAGTAGTAAGGGCCCGGGACAGGGTTGGACTGAAGCTTTCTTT,CASSKGPGQGWTEAFF
TRBV24-1,NA,once,TRBJ1-2,TGTGCCACCAGCCGGGGACAAGACCCGAATGGCTACACCTTC,CATSRGQDPNGYTF
TRBV10-3,TRBD1,NA,TRBJ2-7,TGTGCCATCAGCCCAGGGGGCACGTACGAGCAGTACTTC,CAISPGGTYEQYF
TRBV3-1/TRBV3-2,NA,NA,TRBJ2-1,TGTGCCAGCAGCCAAGAAATCGGAGGGGATGAGCAGTTCTTC,CASSQEIGGDEQFF